Below, 10 T cell receptor beta chains from the same sample are listed, as sequenced in a study of T-cell memory formation after mild COVID-19. Via MiXCR, TCRdb re-called the 5' RACE reads, giving one row per CDR3 protein. The sample gives around 340,000 distinct CDR3 sequences, 13% of which show up once; about 22% is in the top ten. The specimen was PBMCs or a T cell subset sorted from them (not recorded which). Source of these receptors: a man aged 18 to 30 who had mild COVID-19 (a few samples of this study predate the infection). Cell type and time point are not known.

The chain employs TRBV7-9 and TRBJ2-6; no clear D gene. V was shortened by 4 bases and J by 2 bases, with 18 bases between the two germline ends. CDR1 and CDR2 from the germline V gene are SEHNR and FQNEAQ (reference sequence). The CDR3 consists of 18 residues. Written as DNA, the CDR3 is TGTGCCAGCAGCTCTGCCGGTATGGTGGAGCCTGGGGCCAACGTCCTGACTTTC. Translation: CASSSAGMVEPGANVLTF.

This clonotype has at least ten counts. The chain couples TRBV5-1 to TRBJ2-1; D is perhaps TRBD1 (5 bases). This CDR3 spans 13 amino acids. V lost 5 bases and J 0 bases, leaving 6 bases between the germline ends. Germline V gives CDR1 SGHRS, CDR2 YFSETQ. The CDR3 nucleotides are TGCGCCAGCAGTCAGGGCTCCTACAATGAGCAGTTCTTC. Amino acids: CASSQGSYNEQFF.

This chain joins TRBV13 and TRBJ2-5; D might be TRBD1 (6 bases). The CDR3 totals 17 residues. V shed 5 bases and J shed 4 bases, with 23 bases lying between them. The germline gives CDR1 PRHDT, CDR2 FYEKMQ (reference sequence). CDR3 in DNA: TGTGCCAGCAGCCCCCACCTTTGGGACAAGTTTGGAGAGACCCAGTACTTC. This encodes CASSPHLWDKFGETQYF.

This clonotype was seen many times. V is TRBV11-2 and J is TRBJ1-2, with a weak D call TRBD1 (5 bases). Germline V gene sequence: CDR1 SGHAT, CDR2 FQNNGV. The V end lost 9 bases, the J end lost 4 bases, and 12 bases lay between the germline ends. The CDR3 consists of 12 residues. The CDR3 region is CASGFQGYGYTF. The CDR3 DNA is TGTGCCAGTGGCTTTCAGGGCTATGGCTACACCTTC.

This chain joins TRBV10-3 and TRBJ2-7; the D gene is possibly TRBD1 (6 bases). The CDR3 is 13 amino acids. V lost 10 bases to trimming and J lost 1 base, with 14 bases between them. Germline V lookup: CDR1 ENHRY, CDR2 SYGVKD. The CDR3: CASSGTPSYEQYF. CDR3 nucleotide sequence: TGTGCCAGCTCCGGGACACCTTCCTACGAGCAGTACTTC.

This rearrangement joins TRBV4-1 to TRBJ1-3, with D possibly TRBD1 on 5 matching bases. Germline CDR1 is MGHRA and CDR2 is YSYEKL. Trimming cost V 2 bases and J 0 bases, with 8 bases left between them. The CDR3 is 15 amino acids. The CDR3 DNA reads TGCGCCAGCAGCCAACTGACAGCCTCTGGAAACACCATATATTTT. This encodes CASSQLTASGNTIYF.

The CDR3 loop is CASSLSGWDNSPLHF. The CDR3 bases are TGTGCCAGCAGTTTATCAGGGTGGGATAATTCACCCCTCCACTTT. The chain uses TRBV27 and TRBJ1-6; no firm D call. From germline, CDR1 is MNHEY and CDR2 SMNVEV (reference sequence). Trimming cost V 0 bases and J 5 bases, with 8 bases left between them. The CDR3 consists of 15 residues.

This clonotype showed up just a few times. This chain uses TRBV29-1 with TRBJ1-1; tentatively, D is TRBD1 (5 bases). In germline, CDR1 is SQVTM, CDR2 ANQGSEA. CDR3 length: 13 amino acids. Deletions cut 6 bases from V and 3 bases from J, with 14 bases between. The DNA for the CDR3 is TGCAGCGTGGAGGAGTGGGGCGACACTGAAGCTTTCTTT. The encoded protein is CSVEEWGDTEAFF.

For the CDR3, the DNA is TGTGCCAGCAGTTTAGGTAGCGGGGCTGAGACCCAGTACTTC. Translated: CASSLGSGAETQYF. V usage is TRBV12-3 or TRBV12-4 and J usage is TRBJ2-5, with 8 nucleotides matching TRBD2. The length of the CDR3 is 14 residues. V trimming: 1 base; J trimming: 5 bases; junction bases outside the gene matches: 3.

The V and J genes are TRBV5-5 and TRBJ2-5; 7 positions agree with TRBD2. The germline gives CDR1 SGHKS, CDR2 YYEKEE (reference sequence). V gave up 0 bases and J gave up 4 bases; unmatched junction bases: 6. The CDR3 extends over 15 amino acids. Here the CDR3 reads CASSLVVGGAETQYF. The CDR3 DNA sequence: TGTGCCAGCAGCTTGGTGGTGGGAGGGGCAGAGACCCAGTACTTC.